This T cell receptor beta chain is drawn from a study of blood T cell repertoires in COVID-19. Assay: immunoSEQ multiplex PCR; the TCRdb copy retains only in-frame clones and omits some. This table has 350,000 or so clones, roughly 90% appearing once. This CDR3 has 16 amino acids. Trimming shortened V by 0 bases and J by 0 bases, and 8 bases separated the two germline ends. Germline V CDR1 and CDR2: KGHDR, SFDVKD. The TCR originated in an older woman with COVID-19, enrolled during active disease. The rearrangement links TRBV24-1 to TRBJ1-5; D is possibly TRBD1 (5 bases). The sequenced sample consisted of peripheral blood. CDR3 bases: TGTGCCACCAGTGATTTGAGCGGGACTAGCAATCAGCCCCAGCATTTT. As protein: CATSDLSGTSNQPQHF.